This T cell receptor (beta chain) was sequenced in a study of T cells in localized non-small cell lung cancer. The study's findings and limits: Uninvolved adjacent lung had higher T cell clonality than tumor and all other tissues. The study sequenced only one region of the tumor. As a result, intratumor heterogeneity could not be excluded and remains possible.

As regards this clone: Its antigen is unknown.

The CDR3 is 16 residues long. CDR1 KGHSH and CDR2 LQKENI come from the germline V gene. V lost 2 bases and J lost 6; bases outside the gene matches: 7. Sequenced by immunoSEQ multiplex PCR; TCRdb stores in-frame clones only, minus some. The sample includes around 67,000 clones, 85% to 90% of them seen just once. The sequencing here drew on peripheral blood, taken before any cancer treatment. The sequence came from a woman aged 40-69 years with stage I lung adenocarcinoma. The chain joins TRBV18 to TRBJ2-1; the match to TRBD2 covers 10 bases. The CDR3 DNA reads as TGTGCCAGCTCACCAGGAAGCGGGAGGGCCGGCAATGAGCAGTTCTTC. Translated: CASSPGSGRAGNEQFF.